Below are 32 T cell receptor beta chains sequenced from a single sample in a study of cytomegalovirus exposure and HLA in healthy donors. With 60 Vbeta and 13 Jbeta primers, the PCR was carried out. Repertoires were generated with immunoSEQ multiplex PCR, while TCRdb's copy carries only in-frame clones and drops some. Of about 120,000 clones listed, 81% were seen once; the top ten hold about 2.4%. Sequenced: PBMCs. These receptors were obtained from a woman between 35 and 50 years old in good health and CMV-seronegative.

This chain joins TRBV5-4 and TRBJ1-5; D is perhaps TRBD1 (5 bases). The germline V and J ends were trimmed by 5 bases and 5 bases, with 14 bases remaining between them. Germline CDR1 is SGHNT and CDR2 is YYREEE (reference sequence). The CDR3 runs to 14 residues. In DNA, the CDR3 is TGTGCCAGCAGTTACGGGGGAGGGGATCAGCCCCAGCATTTT. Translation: CASSYGGGDQPQHF.

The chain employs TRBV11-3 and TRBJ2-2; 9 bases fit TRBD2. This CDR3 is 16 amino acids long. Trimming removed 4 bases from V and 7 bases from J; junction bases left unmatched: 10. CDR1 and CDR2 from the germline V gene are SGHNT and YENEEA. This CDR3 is CASSSFSGRGHGELFF. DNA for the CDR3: TGTGCCAGCAGCTCATTTAGCGGGAGAGGTCACGGGGAGCTGTTTTTT.

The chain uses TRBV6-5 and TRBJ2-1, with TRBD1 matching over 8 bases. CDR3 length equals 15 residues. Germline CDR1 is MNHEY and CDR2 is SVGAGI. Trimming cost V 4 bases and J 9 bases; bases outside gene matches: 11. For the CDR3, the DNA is TGTGCCAGCAGTTCAGGCCAGGGGGCTTGGAGTGAGCAGTTCTTC. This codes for CASSSGQGAWSEQFF.

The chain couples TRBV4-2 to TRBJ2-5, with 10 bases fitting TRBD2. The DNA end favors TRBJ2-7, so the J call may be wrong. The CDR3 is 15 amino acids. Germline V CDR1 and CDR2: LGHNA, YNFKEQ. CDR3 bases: TGTGCCAGCAGCCAAGATAGCGGGGGGCGCTACGAGCAGTACTTC. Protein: CASSQDSGGRYEQYF.

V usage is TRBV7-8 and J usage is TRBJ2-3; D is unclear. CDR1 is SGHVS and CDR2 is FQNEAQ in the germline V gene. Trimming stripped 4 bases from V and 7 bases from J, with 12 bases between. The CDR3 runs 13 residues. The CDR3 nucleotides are TGTGCCAGCAGCTCCGATGCGGCAAATACGCAGTATTTT. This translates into CASSSDAANTQYF.

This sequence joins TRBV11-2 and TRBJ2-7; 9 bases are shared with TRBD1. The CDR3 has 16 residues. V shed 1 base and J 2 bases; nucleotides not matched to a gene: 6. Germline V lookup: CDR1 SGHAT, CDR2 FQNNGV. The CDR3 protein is CASSLGLGQGAYEQYF. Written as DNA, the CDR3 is TGTGCCAGCAGCTTAGGCTTGGGACAGGGTGCCTACGAGCAGTACTTC.

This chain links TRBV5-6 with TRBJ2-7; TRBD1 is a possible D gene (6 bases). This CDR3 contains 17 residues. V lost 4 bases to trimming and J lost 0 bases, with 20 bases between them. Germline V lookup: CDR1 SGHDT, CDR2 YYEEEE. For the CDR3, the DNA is TGTGCCAGCAGCCGGCAAACAGGGCTCATCTTCTCCTACGAGCAGTACTTC. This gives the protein CASSRQTGLIFSYEQYF.

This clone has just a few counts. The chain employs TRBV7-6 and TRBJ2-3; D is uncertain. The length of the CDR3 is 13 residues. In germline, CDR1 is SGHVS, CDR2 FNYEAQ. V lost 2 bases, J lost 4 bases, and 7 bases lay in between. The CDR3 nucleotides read TGTGCCAGCAGCTTACCTAGTCCAGATACGCAGTATTTT. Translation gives CASSLPSPDTQYF.

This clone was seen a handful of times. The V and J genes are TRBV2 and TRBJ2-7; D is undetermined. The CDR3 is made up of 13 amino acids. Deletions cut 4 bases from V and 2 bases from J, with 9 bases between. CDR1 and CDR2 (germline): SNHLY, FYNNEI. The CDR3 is CASSVSSTYEQYF. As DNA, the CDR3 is TGTGCCAGCAGTGTTAGCAGCACCTACGAGCAGTACTTC.

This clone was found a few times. CDR3 loop: CASSERDTGSEKLFF. The CDR3 DNA reads TGTGCCAGCAGCGAGAGGGACACCGGCTCTGAAAAACTGTTTTTT. The rearrangement uses TRBV9 and TRBJ1-4; TRBD1 might be the D (6 bases). Germline CDR1 reads SGDLS; CDR2 reads YYNGEE. Trimming left V 3 bases short and J 7 bases short, with 16 bases between. There are 15 residues in the CDR3.

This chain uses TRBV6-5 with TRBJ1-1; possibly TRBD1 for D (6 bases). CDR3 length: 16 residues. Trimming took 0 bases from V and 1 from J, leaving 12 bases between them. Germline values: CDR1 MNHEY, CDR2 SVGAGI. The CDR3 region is CASSYSRGGRNTEAFF. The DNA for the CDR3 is TGTGCCAGCAGTTACTCGAGGGGGGGACGGAACACTGAAGCTTTCTTT.

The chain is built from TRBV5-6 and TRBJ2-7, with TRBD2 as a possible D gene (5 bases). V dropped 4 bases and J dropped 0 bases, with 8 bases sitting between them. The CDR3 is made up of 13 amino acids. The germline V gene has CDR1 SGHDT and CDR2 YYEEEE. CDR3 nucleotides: TGTGCCAGCAGCCCAGGACTCTCCTACGAGCAGTACTTC. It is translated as CASSPGLSYEQYF.

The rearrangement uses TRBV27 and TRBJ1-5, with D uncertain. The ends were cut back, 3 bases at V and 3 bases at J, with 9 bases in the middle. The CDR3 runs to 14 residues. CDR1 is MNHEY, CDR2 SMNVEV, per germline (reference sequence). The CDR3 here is CASSFVGNNQPQHF. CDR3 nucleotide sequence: TGTGCCAGCAGTTTCGTCGGGAACAATCAGCCCCAGCATTTT.

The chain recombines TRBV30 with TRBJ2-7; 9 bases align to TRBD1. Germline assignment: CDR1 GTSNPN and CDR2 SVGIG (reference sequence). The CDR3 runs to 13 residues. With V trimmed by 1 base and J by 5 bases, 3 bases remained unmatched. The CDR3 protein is CAWSAGTGNEQYF. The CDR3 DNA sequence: TGTGCCTGGAGTGCTGGGACAGGGAACGAGCAGTACTTC. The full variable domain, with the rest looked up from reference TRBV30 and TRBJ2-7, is SQTIHQWPATLVQPVGSPLSLECTVEGTSNPNLYWYRQAAGRGLQLLFYSVGIGQISSEVPQNLSASRPQDRQFILSSKKLLLSDSGFYLCAWSAGTGNEQYFGPGTRLTVT.

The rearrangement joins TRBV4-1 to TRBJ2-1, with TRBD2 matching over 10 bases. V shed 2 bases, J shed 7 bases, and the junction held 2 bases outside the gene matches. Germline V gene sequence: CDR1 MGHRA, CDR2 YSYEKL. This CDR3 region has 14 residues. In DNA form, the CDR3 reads TGCGCCAGCAGCCAATTACTAGCGGGAAATGAGCAGTTCTTC. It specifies CASSQLLAGNEQFF.

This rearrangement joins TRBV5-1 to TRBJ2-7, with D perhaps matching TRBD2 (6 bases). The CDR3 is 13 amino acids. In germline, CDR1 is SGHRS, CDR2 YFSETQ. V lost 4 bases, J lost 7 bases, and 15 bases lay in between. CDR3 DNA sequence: TGCGCCAGCAGCAGAGGCCCGCGGGAAGAGCAGTACTTC. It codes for CASSRGPREEQYF.

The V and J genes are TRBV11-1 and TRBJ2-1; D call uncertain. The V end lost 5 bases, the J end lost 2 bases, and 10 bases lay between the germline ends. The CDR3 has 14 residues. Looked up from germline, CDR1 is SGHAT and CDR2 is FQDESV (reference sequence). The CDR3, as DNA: TGTGCCAGCAGCCCCACGGGTCCCTACAATGAGCAGTTCTTC. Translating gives CASSPTGPYNEQFF.

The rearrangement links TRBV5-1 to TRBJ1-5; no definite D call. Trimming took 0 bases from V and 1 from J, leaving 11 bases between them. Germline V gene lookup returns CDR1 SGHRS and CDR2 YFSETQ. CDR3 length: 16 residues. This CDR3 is CASSLGPFASNQPQHF. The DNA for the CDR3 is TGCGCCAGCAGCTTGGGTCCCTTCGCGAGCAATCAGCCCCAGCATTTT.

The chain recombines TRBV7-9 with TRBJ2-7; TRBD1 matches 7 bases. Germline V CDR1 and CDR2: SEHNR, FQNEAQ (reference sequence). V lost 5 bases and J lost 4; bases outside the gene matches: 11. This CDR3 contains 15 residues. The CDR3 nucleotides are TGTGCCAGCAGCCCTGGACAGGCGGAGAGGTACGAGCAGTACTTC. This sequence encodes CASSPGQAERYEQYF.

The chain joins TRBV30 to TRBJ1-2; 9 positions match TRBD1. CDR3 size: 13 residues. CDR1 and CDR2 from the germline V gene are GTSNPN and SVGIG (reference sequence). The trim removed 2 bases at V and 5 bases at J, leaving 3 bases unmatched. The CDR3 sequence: CAWSPGTGYGYTF. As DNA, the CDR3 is TGTGCCTGGAGTCCCGGGACAGGGTATGGCTACACCTTC.

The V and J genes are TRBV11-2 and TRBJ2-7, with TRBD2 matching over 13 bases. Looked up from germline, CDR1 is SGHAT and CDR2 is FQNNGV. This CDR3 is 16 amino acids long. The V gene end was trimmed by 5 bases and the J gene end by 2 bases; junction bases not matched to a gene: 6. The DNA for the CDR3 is TGTGCCAGCAGCCTACGGACTAGCGGGAGTCCCTACGAGCAGTACTTC. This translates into CASSLRTSGSPYEQYF.

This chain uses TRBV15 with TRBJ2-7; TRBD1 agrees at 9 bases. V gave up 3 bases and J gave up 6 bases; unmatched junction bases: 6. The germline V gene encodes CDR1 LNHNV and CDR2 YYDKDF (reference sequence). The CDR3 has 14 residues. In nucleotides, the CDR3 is TGTGCCACCAGCAGGGGGACAGGGTTCGGCGAGCAGTACTTC. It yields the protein CATSRGTGFGEQYF.

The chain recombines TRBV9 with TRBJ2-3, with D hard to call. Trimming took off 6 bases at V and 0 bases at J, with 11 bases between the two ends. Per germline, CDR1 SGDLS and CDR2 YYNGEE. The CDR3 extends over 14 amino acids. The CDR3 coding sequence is TGTGCCAGCACCCCCGGTTCCAGCACAGATACGCAGTATTTT. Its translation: CASTPGSSTDTQYF.

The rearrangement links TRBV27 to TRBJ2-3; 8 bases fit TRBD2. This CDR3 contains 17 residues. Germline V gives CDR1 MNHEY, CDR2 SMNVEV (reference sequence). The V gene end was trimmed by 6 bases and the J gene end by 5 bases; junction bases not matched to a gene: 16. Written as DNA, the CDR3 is TGTGCCAGCAGCATTGTTACGGCGGGGGGTCTCGGAGATACGCAGTATTTT. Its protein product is CASSIVTAGGLGDTQYF.

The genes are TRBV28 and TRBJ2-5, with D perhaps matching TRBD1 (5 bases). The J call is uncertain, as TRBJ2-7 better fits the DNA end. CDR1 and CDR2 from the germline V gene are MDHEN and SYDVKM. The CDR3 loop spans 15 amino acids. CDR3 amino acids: CASSLPPGNAYEQYF. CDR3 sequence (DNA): TGTGCCAGCAGTCTCCCCCCAGGGAATGCCTACGAGCAGTACTTC.

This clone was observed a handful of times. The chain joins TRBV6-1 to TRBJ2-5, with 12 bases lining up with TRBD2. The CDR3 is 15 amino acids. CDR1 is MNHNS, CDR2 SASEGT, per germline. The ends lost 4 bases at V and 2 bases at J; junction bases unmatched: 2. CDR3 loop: CASSGLAGGQETQYF. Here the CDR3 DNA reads TGTGCCAGCAGTGGGCTAGCGGGGGGGCAAGAGACCCAGTACTTC.

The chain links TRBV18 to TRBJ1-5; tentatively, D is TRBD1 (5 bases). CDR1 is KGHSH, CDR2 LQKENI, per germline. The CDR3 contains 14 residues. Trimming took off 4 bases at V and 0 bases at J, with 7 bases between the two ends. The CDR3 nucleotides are TGTGCCAGCTCACAACAGGCTAGCAATCAGCCCCAGCATTTT. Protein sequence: CASSQQASNQPQHF.

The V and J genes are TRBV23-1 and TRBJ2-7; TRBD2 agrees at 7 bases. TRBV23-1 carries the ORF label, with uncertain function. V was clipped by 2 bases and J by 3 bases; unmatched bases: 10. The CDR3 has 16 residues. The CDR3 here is CASSQRGGTRVYEQYF. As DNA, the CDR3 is TGCGCCAGCAGTCAAAGGGGAGGGACTCGGGTCTACGAGCAGTACTTC.

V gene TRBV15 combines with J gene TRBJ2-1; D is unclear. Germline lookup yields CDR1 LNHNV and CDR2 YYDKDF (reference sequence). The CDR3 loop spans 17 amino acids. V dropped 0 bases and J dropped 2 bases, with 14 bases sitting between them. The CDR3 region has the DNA TGTGCCACCAGCAGAGATGTCGGCGGTCGTACCTACAATGAGCAGTTCTTC. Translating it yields CATSRDVGGRTYNEQFF. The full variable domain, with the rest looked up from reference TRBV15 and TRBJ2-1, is DAMVIQNPRYQVTQFGKPVTLSCSQTLNHNVMYWYQQKSSQAPKLLFHYYDKDFNNEADTPDNFQSRRPNTSFCFLDIRSPGLGDTAMYLCATSRDVGGRTYNEQFFGPGTRLTVL.

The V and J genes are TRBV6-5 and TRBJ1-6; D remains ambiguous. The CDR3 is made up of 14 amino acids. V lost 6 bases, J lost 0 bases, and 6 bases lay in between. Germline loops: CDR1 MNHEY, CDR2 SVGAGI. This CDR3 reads CASRGSSYNSPLHF. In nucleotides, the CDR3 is TGTGCCAGCAGAGGGAGCTCCTATAATTCACCCCTCCACTTT.

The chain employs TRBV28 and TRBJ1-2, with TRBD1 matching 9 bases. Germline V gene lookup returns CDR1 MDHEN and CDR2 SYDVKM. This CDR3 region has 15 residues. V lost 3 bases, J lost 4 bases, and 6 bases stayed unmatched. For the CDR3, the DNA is TGTGCCAGCAGTTTTAGGGACAGGGTTACCTATGGCTACACCTTC. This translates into CASSFRDRVTYGYTF.

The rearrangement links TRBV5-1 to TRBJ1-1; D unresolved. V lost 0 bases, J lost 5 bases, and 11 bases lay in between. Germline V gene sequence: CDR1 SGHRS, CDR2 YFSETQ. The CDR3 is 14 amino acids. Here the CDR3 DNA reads TGCGCCAGCAGCTTGGTGGGAGGTCAAACTGAAGCTTTCTTT. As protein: CASSLVGGQTEAFF.